Listed below are T cell receptor beta chains from one sample, sequenced in a study of early T cells in non-severe SARS-CoV-2 infection. MiXCR, applied by TCRdb to the 5' RACE reads, yields one record per CDR3 protein. The sample lists about 23,000 distinct CDR3 sequences, 3.5% to 5% occurring once. Source material: whole blood. The receptors derive from an adult who was a healthcare worker with PCR-confirmed SARS-CoV-2 infection or an uninfected control (not recorded which). CDR3s include the opening cysteine and the closing phenylalanine or tryptophan. D genes are given only for firm matches. A row's size may be missing; if present it is once, few, many or a size class.

CASSLLGGQQETQYF,TGTGCCAGCAGCTTATTGGGCGGGCAGCAAGAGACCCAGTACTTC,.,.,TRBV7-9,TRBJ2-5
CASSLDSNGYTF,TGCGCCAGCAGCTTGGACTCTAATGGCTACACCTTC,many,.,TRBV5-1,TRBJ1-2
CASSQDWASVKNIQYF,TGTGCCAGCAGCCAAGATTGGGCGTCAGTAAAAAACATTCAGTACTTC,medium-sized,.,TRBV4-2,TRBJ2-4
CAIRTSGGTDTQYF,TGTGCCATCAGAACTAGCGGGGGCACAGATACGCAGTATTTT,medium-sized,TRBD2,TRBV10-3,TRBJ2-3
CASSLRAGGLYEQYF,TGTGCCAGCAGCTTGAGAGCGGGGGGACTTTACGAGCAGTACTTC,many,TRBD2,TRBV5-5,TRBJ2-7
CSASQPDTDYGYTF,TGCAGTGCTTCCCAGCCAGACACCGACTATGGCTACACCTTC,many,.,TRBV20-1,TRBJ1-2
CASSYSYRPSGGSTDTQYF,TGTGCCAGCAGTTACTCCTACCGCCCCAGCGGGGGTAGCACAGATACGCAGTATTTT,many,TRBD2,TRBV6-5,TRBJ2-3
CASGWTESNQPQHF,TGTGCCAGCGGATGGACAGAGAGCAATCAGCCCCAGCATTTT,many,.,TRBV28,TRBJ1-5
CASSLWGGNTIYF,TGTGCCAGCAGCTTATGGGGCGGAAACACCATATATTTT,.,.,TRBV7-9,TRBJ1-3
CASSTGSGNTIYF,TGTGCCAGCAGTACAGGTTCTGGAAACACCATATATTTT,few,.,TRBV12-3/TRBV12-4,TRBJ1-3
CASSVGGLNTEAFF,TGCGCCAGCAGCGTCGGAGGCCTCAACACTGAAGCTTTCTTT,few,.,TRBV5-1,TRBJ1-1
CASSSLAGGGETQYF,TGTGCCAGCAGTTCCCTAGCGGGGGGAGGTGAGACCCAGTACTTC,many,TRBD2,TRBV28,TRBJ2-5
CSVTARETQYF,TGCAGCGTCACGGCACGAGAGACCCAGTACTTC,few,.,TRBV29-1,TRBJ2-5
CASSSREGANTIYF,TGTGCCAGCAGCTCGAGAGAAGGGGCAAACACCATATATTTT,many,.,TRBV5-4,TRBJ1-3
CASSQESGVYEQYF,TGTGCCAGCAGCCAAGAATCGGGGGTGTACGAGCAGTACTTC,once,.,TRBV3-1,TRBJ2-7
CSAPSGVTGELFF,TGCAGTGCTCCATCTGGAGTCACCGGGGAGCTGTTTTTT,many,.,TRBV20-1,TRBJ2-2
CASIPGTGGPETQYF,TGTGCCAGCATCCCCGGGACAGGGGGCCCAGAGACCCAGTACTTC,few,TRBD1,TRBV2,TRBJ2-5
CASSQPQVFYGYTF,TGTGCCAGCAGCCAGCCGCAGGTCTTCTATGGCTACACCTTC,many,.,TRBV4-2,TRBJ1-2
CASSYAAADTQYF,TGTGCCAGCAGCTACGCCGCCGCAGATACGCAGTATTTT,many,.,TRBV3-1,TRBJ2-3
CASSELRGAGYTF,TGCGCCAGCAGTGAGCTCAGGGGGGCTGGCTACACCTTC,many,TRBD1,TRBV10-2,TRBJ1-2
CASSPPGSGQPQHF,TGTGCCAGCTCCCCGCCAGGCAGCGGTCAGCCCCAGCATTTT,many,.,TRBV28,TRBJ1-5
CSVGGTSGGALDTQYF,TGCAGCGTCGGCGGGACTAGCGGGGGGGCCTTGGATACGCAGTATTTT,.,TRBD2,TRBV29-1,TRBJ2-3
CASSSISAFPPDTQYF,TGTGCCAGCAGTTCGATTTCGGCCTTCCCCCCAGATACGCAGTATTTT,many,.,TRBV27,TRBJ2-3
CATSPNEKLFF,TGTGCCACCAGCCCGAATGAAAAACTGTTTTTT,few,.,TRBV15,TRBJ1-4
CAWGLGGQLYEQYF,TGTGCCTGGGGGCTCGGGGGACAGTTATACGAGCAGTACTTC,many,.,TRBV30,TRBJ2-7
CASSQRRTAENNEKLFF,TGTGCCAGCAGCCAACGCAGAACGGCAGAGAATAATGAAAAACTGTTTTTT,many,.,TRBV14,TRBJ1-4
CASRSGLAGGLYNEQFF,TGTGCCAGCAGATCAGGACTAGCGGGGGGGCTTTACAATGAGCAGTTCTTC,many,TRBD2,TRBV6-2/TRBV6-3,TRBJ2-1
CASSYRRDHSYEQYF,TGTGCCAGCAGTTACCGCCGGGACCACTCCTACGAGCAGTACTTC,.,.,TRBV6-6,TRBJ2-7
CSAREGGGAVDEQFF,TGCAGTGCTAGGGAGGGCGGCGGGGCTGTCGATGAGCAGTTCTTC,few,.,TRBV20-1,TRBJ2-1
CASSKRGQGSICLSHTQYF,TGTGCCAGCAGCAAAAGGGGACAGGGATCTATTTGCCTGTCACATACGCAGTATTTT,few,.,TRBV21-1,TRBJ2-3
CASRGLAGLNIQYF,TGTGCCAGCAGGGGACTAGCGGGGTTGAACATTCAGTACTTC,many,TRBD2,TRBV12-3/TRBV12-4,TRBJ2-4
CASGTGYVYGETQYF,TGTGCCAGCGGGACAGGATATGTCTATGGAGAGACCCAGTACTTC,.,TRBD1,TRBV6-1,TRBJ2-5
CASGRERGGPDEQFF,TGTGCCAGCGGGAGGGAGCGGGGGGGCCCTGATGAGCAGTTCTTC,few,TRBD2,TRBV7-8,TRBJ2-1
CSVEGDHLSGYTF,TGCAGCGTTGAGGGGGACCATCTATCTGGCTACACCTTC,many,.,TRBV29-1,TRBJ1-2
CASSSSGGGPREQYF,TGTGCCAGCAGCTCGTCTGGGGGGGGCCCCAGGGAGCAGTACTTC,many,.,TRBV7-2,TRBJ2-7
CASSLAPGSGGFISYEQYF,TGTGCCAGCAGCTTAGCGCCGGGTAGCGGGGGGTTTATCTCCTACGAGCAGTACTTC,many,TRBD2,TRBV7-2,TRBJ2-7
CATQPLAGVSYEQYF,TGTGCCACCCAGCCGCTAGCGGGGGTCTCCTACGAGCAGTACTTC,many,TRBD2,TRBV10-3,TRBJ2-7
CSVARAGNEQFF,TGCAGCGTTGCCCGGGCTGGGAATGAGCAGTTCTTC,few,.,TRBV29-1,TRBJ2-1
CASRQSTGLRQPQHF,TGTGCCAGCAGGCAGTCTACAGGGCTTAGGCAGCCCCAGCATTTT,few,.,TRBV6-5,TRBJ1-5
CASSGIGPIKFF,TGCGCCAGCAGCGGAATCGGCCCGATAAAGTTTTTT,many,.,TRBV5-1,TRBJ1-4
CASSFSGGAPYNEQFF,TGTGCCAGCAGTTTCAGCGGGGGGGCCCCCTACAATGAGCAGTTCTTC,.,TRBD2,TRBV27,TRBJ2-1
CASSQDWSETQYF,TGTGCCAGCAGCCAAGATTGGTCGGAGACCCAGTACTTC,few,.,TRBV3-1,TRBJ2-5
CASSEWGQEAFF,TGTGCCAGCTCTGAGTGGGGACAGGAAGCTTTCTTT,many,TRBD1,TRBV18,TRBJ1-1
CASSLTGRNTEAFF,TGTGCCAGCAGTCTGACAGGGAGGAACACTGAAGCTTTCTTT,many,TRBD1,TRBV6-5,TRBJ1-1
CASRLDINTGELFF,TGTGCCAGCAGACTTGACATCAACACCGGGGAGCTGTTTTTT,many,.,TRBV7-3,TRBJ2-2
CASSQAGRGHGGYTF,TGTGCCAGCAGCCAAGCGGGGCGGGGGCACGGTGGCTACACCTTC,.,.,TRBV4-2,TRBJ1-2
CASSFTANTEAFF,TGTGCCAGCAGCTTCACCGCGAACACTGAAGCTTTCTTT,.,.,TRBV7-9,TRBJ1-1
CARTTGDNEKLFF,TGTGCCAGAACGACAGGGGATAATGAAAAACTGTTTTTT,many,TRBD1,TRBV2,TRBJ1-4